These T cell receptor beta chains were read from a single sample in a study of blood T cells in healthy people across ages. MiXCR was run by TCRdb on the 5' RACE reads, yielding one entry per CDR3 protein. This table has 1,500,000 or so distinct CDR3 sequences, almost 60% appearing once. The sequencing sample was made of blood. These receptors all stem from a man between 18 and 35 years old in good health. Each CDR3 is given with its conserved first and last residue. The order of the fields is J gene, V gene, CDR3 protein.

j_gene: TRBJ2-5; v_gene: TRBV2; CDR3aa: CASSEVAQYF
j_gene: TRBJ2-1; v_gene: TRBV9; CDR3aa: CASSVGNGRSNEQFF
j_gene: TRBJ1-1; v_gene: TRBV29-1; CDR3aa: CSVVGATTEAFF
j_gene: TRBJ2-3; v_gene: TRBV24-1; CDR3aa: CATSDFGGYTDTQYF
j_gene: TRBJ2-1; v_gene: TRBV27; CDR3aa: CASSLSGSHNEQFF
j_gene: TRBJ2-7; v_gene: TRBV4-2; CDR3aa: CASSHWAGGEISYEQYF
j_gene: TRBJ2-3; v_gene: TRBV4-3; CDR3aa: CASSQDWAESRYF
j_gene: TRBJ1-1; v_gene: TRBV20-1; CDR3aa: CSAGFRQRANTEAFF
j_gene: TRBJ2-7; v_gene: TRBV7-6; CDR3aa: CASSLGAGTGANYEQCF
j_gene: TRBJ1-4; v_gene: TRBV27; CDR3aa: CASSPRTGTIEKLFF
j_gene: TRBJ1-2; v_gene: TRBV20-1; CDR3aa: CSAGGTEHGYTF
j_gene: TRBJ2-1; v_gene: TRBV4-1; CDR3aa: CASSQGDRNNEQFF
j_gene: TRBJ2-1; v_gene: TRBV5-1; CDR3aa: CASSLVIDNNEQFF
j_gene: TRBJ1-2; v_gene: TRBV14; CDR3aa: CASSQIDSGGYTF
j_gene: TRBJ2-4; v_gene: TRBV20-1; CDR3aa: CSAIPAEGAKNIQYF
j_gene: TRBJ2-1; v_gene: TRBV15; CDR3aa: CATSREVRDFFYNEQFF
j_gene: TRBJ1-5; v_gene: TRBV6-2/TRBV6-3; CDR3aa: CASSAPGTEVWPQHF
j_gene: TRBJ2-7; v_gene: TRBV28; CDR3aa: CASSHHAGTRVYEQYF
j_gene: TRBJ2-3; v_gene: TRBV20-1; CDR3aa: CSASREMKDTQYF
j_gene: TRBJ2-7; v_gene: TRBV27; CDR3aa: CASSGIGYEQYF
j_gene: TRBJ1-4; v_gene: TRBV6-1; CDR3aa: CASKGQGGEKLFF
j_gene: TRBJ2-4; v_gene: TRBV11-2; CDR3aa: CASSLSTLNIQYF
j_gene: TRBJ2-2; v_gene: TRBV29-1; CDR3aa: CSVDVLGTGELFF
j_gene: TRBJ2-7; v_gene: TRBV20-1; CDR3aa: CSARDPRGYNEQYF
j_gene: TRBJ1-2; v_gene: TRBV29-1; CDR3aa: CSVEQANYGYTF
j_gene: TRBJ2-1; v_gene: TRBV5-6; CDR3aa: CASSPSGDRGYNEQFF
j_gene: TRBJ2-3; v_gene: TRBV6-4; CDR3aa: CASSDSLVDTQYF
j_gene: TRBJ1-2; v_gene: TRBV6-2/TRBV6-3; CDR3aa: CASSYSAGEANYGYTF
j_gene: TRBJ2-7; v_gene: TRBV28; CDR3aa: CASSRGGTAGKQYF
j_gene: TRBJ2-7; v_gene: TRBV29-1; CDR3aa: CSVEAREPTSRSYEQYF
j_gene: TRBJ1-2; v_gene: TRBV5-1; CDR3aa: CASSLRGGILDGYTF
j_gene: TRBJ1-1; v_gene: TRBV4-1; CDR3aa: CASSQDWGQTNTEAFF
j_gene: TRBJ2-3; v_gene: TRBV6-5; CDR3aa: CASSSALGTSTQYF
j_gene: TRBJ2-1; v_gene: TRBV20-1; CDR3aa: CSARGAGGDHEQFF
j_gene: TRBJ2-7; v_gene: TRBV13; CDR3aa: CASSLAGTGGREQYF
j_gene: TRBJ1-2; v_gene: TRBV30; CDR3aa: CAWYLEPWPYGYTF
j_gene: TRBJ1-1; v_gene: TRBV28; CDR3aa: CASSETGQGYRNTEAFF
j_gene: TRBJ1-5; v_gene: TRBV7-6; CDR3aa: CASSLEQNQPQHF
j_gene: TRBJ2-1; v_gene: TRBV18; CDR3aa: CASSPLTGPHNEQFF
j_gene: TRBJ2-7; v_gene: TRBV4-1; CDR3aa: CASSQVEDRGSYEQYF
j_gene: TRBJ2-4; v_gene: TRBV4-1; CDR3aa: CASSQDGGTRKNIQYF
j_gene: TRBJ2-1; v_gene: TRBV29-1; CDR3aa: CSVVGRLVGNEQFF
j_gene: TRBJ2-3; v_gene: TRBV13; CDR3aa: CASSVPDEADTQYF
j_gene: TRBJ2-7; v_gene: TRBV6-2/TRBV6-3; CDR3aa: CASSAYLTSGGNEQYF
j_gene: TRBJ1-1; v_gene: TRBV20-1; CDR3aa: CSARAQPTGSDEAFF
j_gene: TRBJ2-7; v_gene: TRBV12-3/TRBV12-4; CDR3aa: CASSFRQGGYEQYF
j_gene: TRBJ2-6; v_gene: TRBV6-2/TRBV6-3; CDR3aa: CAGGRDSGANVLTF
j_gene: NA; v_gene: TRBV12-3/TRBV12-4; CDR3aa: CASSLYSWRDRGRETQYF